What follows are 27 T cell receptor beta chains derived from one specimen sequenced in a study of Ad26.COV2.S vaccination and SARS-CoV-2 variants. The treatment was: some 19 received Ad26.COV2.S at low or high dose, single or two shots; five or six received placebo; per-sample allocation not given. Sampling happened 63 days after the first vaccine or placebo injection. Some clones are missing from TCRdb's copy, which holds only in-frame ones; the method was immunoSEQ multiplex PCR. The sample lists 400,000 or so clones; approximately 90% were seen once. The starting material was peripheral blood, obtained in a trial of Ad26.COV2.S vaccine versus placebo. All receptors derive from a person between 18 and 65 years old who received the Ad26.COV2.S COVID-19 vaccine or a placebo.

The chain recombines TRBV2 with TRBJ2-1; D possibly matches TRBD1 or TRBD2 (7 bases each). The CDR3 has 13 residues. Germline V gives CDR1 SNHLY, CDR2 FYNNEI. Trimming stripped 4 bases from V and 9 bases from J, with 13 bases between. This CDR3 reads CASSADREGEQFF. Written as DNA, the CDR3 is TGTGCCAGCAGTGCTGACAGGGAGGGTGAGCAGTTCTTC.

The J gene is TRBJ2-3, the V gene TRBV5-1; D gene unclear. The CDR3 consists of 13 residues. Germline V lookup: CDR1 SGHRS, CDR2 YFSETQ. V dropped 7 bases and J dropped 0 bases, with 9 bases sitting between them. CDR3 residues: CASQTPSTDTQYF. CDR3 sequence (DNA): TGCGCCAGCCAGACACCTAGCACAGATACGCAGTATTTT. The full variable domain, in which reference TRBV5-1 and TRBJ2-3 provide the parts outside the CDR3, is KAGVTQTPRYLIKTRGQQVTLSCSPISGHRSVSWYQQTPGQGLQFLFEYFSETQRNKGNFPGRFSGRQFSNSRSEMNVSTLELGDSALYLCASQTPSTDTQYFGPGTRLTVL.

The genes are TRBV6-1 and TRBJ2-7, with a tentative D call TRBD2 (6 bases). This CDR3 comprises 19 residues. Germline values: CDR1 MNHNS, CDR2 SASEGT. V lost 0 bases and J 5 bases, leaving 26 bases between the germline ends. CDR3 loop: CASSEALRASAPASNEQYF. The CDR3 DNA is TGTGCCAGCAGTGAAGCGCTTCGGGCTAGCGCGCCCGCTTCCAACGAGCAGTACTTC.

The CDR3 DNA is TGTGCCAGCAGCCCCCCTAGCGGGGGAAACACAGATACGCAGTATTTT. Translating it yields CASSPPSGGNTDTQYF. The chain links TRBV9 to TRBJ2-3, with 10 bases identical to TRBD2. Germline CDR1 and CDR2: SGDLS and YYNGEE. The CDR3 contains 16 residues. The V and J ends lost 4 bases and 2 bases, in that order; junction bases with no gene match: 7.

The genes are TRBV5-1 and TRBJ2-7; tentatively, D is TRBD1 or TRBD2 (7 bases each). The CDR3 has 15 amino acids. The V end was cut by 2 bases, the J end by 2 bases, with 14 bases between. The germline V gene has CDR1 SGHRS and CDR2 YFSETQ. The chain's CDR3 is CASSLNQGGTYEQYF. CDR3 in DNA: TGCGCCAGCAGCTTAAATCAGGGGGGGACCTACGAGCAGTACTTC.

The chain recombines TRBV3-1 (or the pseudogene TRBV3-2) with TRBJ1-2; D remains ambiguous. Trimming shortened V by 0 bases and J by 1 base, and 6 bases separated the two germline ends. The V gene's germline CDR1 is LGHDT and CDR2 YNNKEL (reference sequence). CDR3 size: 14 residues. The CDR3 is CASSQDNSNYGYTF. CDR3 coding DNA: TGTGCCAGCAGCCAAGATAACAGTAACTATGGCTACACCTTC.

The V call is TRBV27, the J call TRBJ2-3; 7 bases are shared with TRBD2. The V gene end was trimmed by 5 bases and the J gene end by 2 bases; junction bases not matched to a gene: 13. The CDR3 has 17 residues. Germline V gives CDR1 MNHEY, CDR2 SMNVEV (reference sequence). The CDR3 sequence is CASSLFRGDSPTDTQYF. CDR3 sequence (DNA): TGTGCCAGCAGTCTATTTCGGGGGGACTCCCCCACAGATACGCAGTATTTT.

The genes are TRBV5-5 and TRBJ1-1; D is possibly TRBD1 (5 bases). This CDR3 is built from 16 residues. Germline lookup yields CDR1 SGHKS and CDR2 YYEKEE (reference sequence). The germline V and J ends were trimmed by 3 bases and 6 bases, with 21 bases remaining between them. CDR3 DNA sequence: TGTGCCAGCAGCTCTATGAGCAGTGACTGGGGGGCTGAAGCTTTCTTT. This sequence encodes CASSSMSSDWGAEAFF.

The genes are TRBV5-1 and TRBJ1-4, with no clear D. The ends were cut back, 4 bases at V and 6 bases at J, with 16 bases in the middle. The CDR3 length is 15 residues. Germline loops: CDR1 SGHRS, CDR2 YFSETQ. CDR3 loop: CASSATGVPDEKLFF. CDR3 DNA: TGCGCCAGCAGCGCTACTGGGGTGCCGGATGAAAAACTGTTTTTT.

This clone showed up just a few times. The chain uses TRBV27 and TRBJ1-6; D not resolved. The CDR3 contains 14 residues. Germline CDR1 is MNHEY and CDR2 is SMNVEV (reference sequence). Trimming pared 2 bases from V and 7 bases from J, leaving 9 bases between. The CDR3 DNA reads TGTGCCAGCAGTTTAGGCTACCTCAATTCACCCCTCCACTTT. It translates to CASSLGYLNSPLHF.

The genes are TRBV14 and TRBJ2-3, with D perhaps TRBD2 (5 bases). Trimming pared 3 bases from V and 8 bases from J, leaving 12 bases between. The length of the CDR3 is 13 residues. Germline V gene data show CDR1 as SGHDN and CDR2 as FVKESK. The CDR3 nucleotides read TGTGCCAGCAGCCAGTCTTCGGGGTCTACGCAGTATTTT. Protein sequence: CASSQSSGSTQYF. Looking up the rest from reference TRBV14 and TRBJ2-3 gives the full variable domain: EAGVTQFPSHSVIEKGQTVTLRCDPISGHDNLYWYRRVMGKEIKFLLHFVKESKQDESGMPNNRFLAERTGGTYSTLKVQPAELEDSGVYFCASSQSSGSTQYFGPGTRLTVL.

V gene TRBV7-8 combines with J gene TRBJ2-7; tentatively, D is TRBD1 or TRBD2 (5 bases each). This CDR3 has 15 residues. V lost 0 bases and J 5 bases, leaving 14 bases between the germline ends. In germline, CDR1 is SGHVS, CDR2 FQNEAQ. The CDR3 region has the DNA TGTGCCAGCAGCTTAGCGAGATTGAGGGGACACGAGCAGTACTTC. This translates into CASSLARLRGHEQYF.

The chain uses TRBV11-3 and TRBJ2-2; a weak D match, TRBD1 (5 bases). Germline V CDR1 and CDR2: SGHNT, YENEEA. CDR3 size: 14 residues. Trimming removed 6 bases from V and 3 bases from J, with 11 bases in between. CDR3 residues: CASSLVRDTGELFF. The CDR3 DNA follows: TGTGCCAGCAGTCTGGTCAGGGACACCGGGGAGCTGTTTTTT.

V gene TRBV5-1 combines with J gene TRBJ2-3; D not resolved. This CDR3 contains 15 residues. Trimming removed 5 bases from V and 1 base from J, with 14 bases in between. Looked up from germline, CDR1 is SGHRS and CDR2 is YFSETQ. The CDR3 DNA reads TGCGCCAGCAGTCATGGAGCTCTGGGCACAGATACGCAGTATTTT. This sequence encodes CASSHGALGTDTQYF.

The chain carries TRBV5-4 and TRBJ2-1, with 8 bases that match TRBD2. The CDR3 has 14 amino acids. V shed 5 bases, J shed 3 bases, and the junction held 4 bases outside the gene matches. Per germline, CDR1 SGHNT and CDR2 YYREEE (reference sequence). The CDR3 spells CASRLAGSYNEQFF. CDR3 DNA: TGTGCCAGCAGATTAGCGGGGAGCTACAATGAGCAGTTCTTC. The whole variable domain, remainder taken from reference TRBV5-4 and TRBJ2-1, is ETGVTQSPTHLIKTRGQQVTLRCSSQSGHNTVSWYQQALGQGPQFIFQYYREEENGRGNFPPRFSGLQFPNYSSELNVNALELDDSALYLCASRLAGSYNEQFFGPGTRLTVL.

This sequence joins TRBV7-6 and TRBJ2-6; no reliable D call. CDR1 and CDR2 (germline): SGHVS, FNYEAQ. The CDR3 spans 14 residues. V lost 3 bases and J lost 2, with 5 bases in between. The CDR3 nucleotides read TGTGCCAGCAGCTTTGGGGCTGGGGCCAACGTCCTGACTTTC. Residues: CASSFGAGANVLTF.

The chain employs TRBV7-8 and TRBJ1-5; tentative D call: TRBD1 (5 bases). The CDR3 is made up of 17 amino acids. The germline gives CDR1 SGHVS, CDR2 FQNEAQ. The V end lost 7 bases, the J end lost 4 bases, and 23 bases lay between the germline ends. The CDR3 protein is CASTGSGQRETNQPQHF. CDR3 nucleotides: TGTGCCAGCACCGGATCGGGGCAGAGGGAAACAAATCAGCCCCAGCATTTT.

This chain uses TRBV19 with TRBJ2-7; TRBD2 aligns across 7 bases. The V gene end was trimmed by 3 bases and the J gene end by 3 bases; junction bases not matched to a gene: 11. CDR1 and CDR2 (germline): LNHDA, SQIVND (reference sequence). The CDR3 totals 16 residues. CDR3 loop: CASSIQGASGSYEQYF. As DNA, the CDR3 is TGTGCCAGTAGTATCCAAGGGGCTAGCGGCAGCTACGAGCAGTACTTC.

This chain joins TRBV6-5 and TRBJ1-1; D may be TRBD1 (5 bases). Trimming stripped 4 bases from V and 5 bases from J, with 14 bases between. The CDR3 has 14 residues. Per germline, CDR1 MNHEY and CDR2 SVGAGI. CDR3 protein: CASSSEGRWTEAFF. The CDR3 DNA is TGTGCCAGCAGTTCCGAGGGGCGCTGGACTGAAGCTTTCTTT.

J is TRBJ2-7 and V is TRBV28, with a weak D call TRBD2 (6 bases). This CDR3 is 14 amino acids long. V lost 6 bases to trimming and J lost 0 bases, with 12 bases between them. Germline CDR1 MDHEN, CDR2 SYDVKM. CDR3 nucleotide sequence: TGTGCCAGCAGCTTGGGGGGAGACTCCTACGAGCAGTACTTC. This sequence encodes CASSLGGDSYEQYF.

V usage is TRBV6-5 and J usage is TRBJ1-2, with a tentative D call TRBD1 (5 bases). V dropped 10 bases and J dropped 2 bases, with 11 bases sitting between them. From germline, CDR1 is MNHEY and CDR2 SVGAGI. The CDR3 is 12 residues long. CDR3 region: CATNRGNYGYTF. The CDR3, as DNA: TGTGCCACCAATAGGGGAAACTATGGCTACACCTTC.

This chain connects TRBV21-1 to TRBJ1-3. TRBV21-1 constitutes a pseudogene. The CDR3 contains 16 residues. This CDR3 is CASSKRWGAAGNTIYF. The CDR3 DNA is TGTGCCAGCAGCAAAAGGTGGGGGGCGGCTGGAAACACCATATATTTT.

J is TRBJ1-5 and V is TRBV6-2 or TRBV6-3; no clear D. The V end was cut by 5 bases, the J end by 3 bases, with 8 bases between. This CDR3 is 13 amino acids long. CDR1 and CDR2 from the germline V gene are MNHEY and SVGEGT. CDR3 region: CASSPDYNQPQHF. CDR3 in DNA: TGTGCCAGCAGTCCGGATTACAATCAGCCCCAGCATTTT.

The rearrangement joins TRBV5-1 to TRBJ2-3; 9 bases fit TRBD2. Trimming removed 3 bases from V and 1 base from J; junction bases left unmatched: 9. Germline V gene lookup returns CDR1 SGHRS and CDR2 YFSETQ. The CDR3 loop spans 17 amino acids. The CDR3 nucleotides are TGCGCCAGCAGCTCGCAGGCAGCTAGCGGGGGCACAGATACGCAGTATTTT. Protein sequence: CASSSQAASGGTDTQYF. Combining the CDR3 with reference TRBV5-1 and TRBJ2-3 gives the whole variable domain KAGVTQTPRYLIKTRGQQVTLSCSPISGHRSVSWYQQTPGQGLQFLFEYFSETQRNKGNFPGRFSGRQFSNSRSEMNVSTLELGDSALYLCASSSQAASGGTDTQYFGPGTRLTVL.

This clone was counted only a few times. DNA for the CDR3: TGTGCCATCGGGACAGGGGACACCGGGGAGCTGTTTTTT. Translating it yields CAIGTGDTGELFF. This chain uses TRBV10-3 with TRBJ2-2, with 10 bases fitting TRBD1. This CDR3 has 13 amino acids. J was trimmed by 3 bases and V by 8 bases; bases with no gene match: 0. Germline loops: CDR1 ENHRY, CDR2 SYGVKD.

CDR3 sequence reads: CASSLSRSAEAFF. DNA for the CDR3: TGTGCCAGCAGTTTATCCAGGAGTGCTGAAGCTTTCTTT. The V gene is TRBV27, the J gene TRBJ1-1; D ambiguous. V lost 0 bases, J lost 6 bases, and 8 bases lay in between. From germline, CDR1 is MNHEY and CDR2 SMNVEV (reference sequence). CDR3 length equals 13 residues.

The V gene is TRBV6-5, the J gene TRBJ1-1; D unresolved. The CDR3 covers 13 residues. Between the trimmed V and J ends, which lost 0 bases and 4 bases, there was a span of 6 bases. From germline, CDR1 is MNHEY and CDR2 SVGAGI. The CDR3 region has the DNA TGTGCCAGCAGTTACTCGCTACTCACTGAAGCTTTCTTT. This sequence encodes CASSYSLLTEAFF.